This is a list of T cell receptor beta chains from one sample in a study of identical twins. TCRdb re-derived calls from the 5' RACE reads in MiXCR, one entry per CDR3 protein. The table includes approximately 410,000 distinct CDR3 sequences, 15% to 20% detected once. The sample was naive T cells sorted from blood. These receptors were collected from a man aged 50 or older in good health. Both conserved end residues are part of each CDR3. Fields, in order: J gene, V gene, clone size, D gene, CDR3 protein, CDR3 DNA. D genes are given only for firm matches. Not every row has a clone size; where given, it reads once, few, many or a size class.

J: TRBJ2-3; V: TRBV27; size: NA; D: NA; CDR3: CASSFRGARTDTQYF; DNA: TGTGCCAGCAGTTTCCGGGGGGCGAGGACAGATACGCAGTATTTT
J: TRBJ1-1; V: TRBV2; size: few; D: TRBD1; CDR3: CASSVSGTAFTEAFF; DNA: TGTGCCAGCAGTGTTTCGGGGACAGCTTTCACTGAAGCTTTCTTT
J: TRBJ1-1; V: TRBV7-9; size: few; D: NA; CDR3: CASSMGETEAFF; DNA: TGTGCCAGCAGCATGGGAGAGACTGAAGCTTTCTTT
J: TRBJ2-2; V: TRBV12-3/TRBV12-4; size: few; D: NA; CDR3: CASSLVQDTGELFF; DNA: TGTGCCAGCAGTTTAGTACAGGACACCGGGGAGCTGTTTTTT
J: TRBJ2-7; V: TRBV29-1; size: NA; D: NA; CDR3: CSVQVWPSGYSSYEQYF; DNA: TGCAGCGTTCAGGTTTGGCCGTCAGGTTATAGCTCCTACGAGCAGTACTTC
J: TRBJ1-6; V: TRBV25-1; size: few; D: NA; CDR3: CASSELRNSPLHF; DNA: TGTGCCAGCAGTGAACTGCGAAATTCACCCCTCCACTTT
J: TRBJ2-2; V: TRBV12-3/TRBV12-4; size: NA; D: TRBD1; CDR3: CASSLVTGGTGELFF; DNA: TGTGCCAGCAGTTTAGTGACAGGGGGGACCGGGGAGCTGTTTTTT
J: TRBJ1-2; V: TRBV20-1; size: NA; D: TRBD1; CDR3: CSASNPGTGGAGGYGYTF; DNA: TGCAGTGCTAGCAACCCCGGGACAGGGGGCGCGGGGGGATATGGCTACACCTTC
J: TRBJ2-7; V: TRBV6-2/TRBV6-3; size: few; D: NA; CDR3: CASSPTTGPYEQYF; DNA: TGTGCCAGCAGTCCGACGACAGGTCCCTACGAGCAGTACTTC
J: TRBJ2-2; V: TRBV20-1; size: NA; D: TRBD2; CDR3: CSARTSGSATGELFF; DNA: TGCAGTGCAAGGACTAGCGGGAGCGCCACCGGGGAGCTGTTTTTT
J: TRBJ2-6; V: TRBV27; size: few; D: TRBD2; CDR3: CASSLTRLTSGSTGANVLTF; DNA: TGTGCCAGCAGTTTGACCAGGCTGACTAGCGGGAGTACAGGGGCCAACGTCCTGACTTTC